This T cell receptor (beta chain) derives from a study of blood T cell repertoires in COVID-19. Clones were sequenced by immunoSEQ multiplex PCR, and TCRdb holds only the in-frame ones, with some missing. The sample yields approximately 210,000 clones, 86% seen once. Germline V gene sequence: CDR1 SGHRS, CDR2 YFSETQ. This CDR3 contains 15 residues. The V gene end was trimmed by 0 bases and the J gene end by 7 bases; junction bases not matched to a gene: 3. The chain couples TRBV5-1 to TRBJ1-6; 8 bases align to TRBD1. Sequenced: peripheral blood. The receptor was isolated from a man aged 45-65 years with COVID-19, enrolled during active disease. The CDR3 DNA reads TGCGCCAGCAGCTTGGGACAGGGGAGAAATTCACCCCTCCACTTT. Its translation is CASSLGQGRNSPLHF.